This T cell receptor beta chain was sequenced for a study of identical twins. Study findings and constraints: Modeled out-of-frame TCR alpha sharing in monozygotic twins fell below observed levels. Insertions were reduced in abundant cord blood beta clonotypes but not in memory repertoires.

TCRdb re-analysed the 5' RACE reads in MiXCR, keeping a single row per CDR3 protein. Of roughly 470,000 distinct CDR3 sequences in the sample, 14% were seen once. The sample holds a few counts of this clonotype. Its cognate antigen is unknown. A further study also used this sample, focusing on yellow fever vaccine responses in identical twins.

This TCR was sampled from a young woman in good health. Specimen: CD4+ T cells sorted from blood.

The CDR3: CASSLRGWETQYF. For the CDR3, the DNA is TGTGCCAGCAGCTTACGGGGGTGGGAGACCCAGTACTTC. The chain carries TRBV27 and TRBJ2-5, with D tentatively TRBD2 (6 bases). V lost 6 bases, J lost 5 bases, and 13 bases lay in between. The CDR3 loop spans 13 amino acids. The germline V gene encodes CDR1 MNHEY and CDR2 SMNVEV (reference sequence).